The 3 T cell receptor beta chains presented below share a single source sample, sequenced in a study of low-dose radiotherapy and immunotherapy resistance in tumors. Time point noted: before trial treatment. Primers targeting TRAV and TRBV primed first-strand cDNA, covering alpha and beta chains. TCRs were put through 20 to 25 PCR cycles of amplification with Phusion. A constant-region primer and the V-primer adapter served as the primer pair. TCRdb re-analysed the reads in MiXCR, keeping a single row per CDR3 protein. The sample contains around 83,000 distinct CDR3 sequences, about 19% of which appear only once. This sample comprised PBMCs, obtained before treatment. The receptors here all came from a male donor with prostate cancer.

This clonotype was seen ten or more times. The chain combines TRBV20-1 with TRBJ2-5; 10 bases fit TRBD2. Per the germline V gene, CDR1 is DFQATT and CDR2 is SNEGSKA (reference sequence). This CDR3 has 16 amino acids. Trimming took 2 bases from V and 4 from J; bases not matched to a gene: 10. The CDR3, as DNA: TGCAGTGCTAGATTCCTTCCTAGCGGGAGAACAGAGACCCAGTACTTC. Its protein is CSARFLPSGRTETQYF.

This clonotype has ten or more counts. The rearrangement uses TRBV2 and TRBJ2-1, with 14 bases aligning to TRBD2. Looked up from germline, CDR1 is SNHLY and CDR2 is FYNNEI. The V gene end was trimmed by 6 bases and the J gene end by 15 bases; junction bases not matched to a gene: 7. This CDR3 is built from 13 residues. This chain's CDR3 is CASRGLAGGTWFF. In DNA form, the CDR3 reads TGTGCCAGCAGAGGACTAGCGGGGGGAACGTGGTTCTTC. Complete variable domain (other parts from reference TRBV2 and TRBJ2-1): EPEVTQTPSHQVTQMGQEVILRCVPISNHLYFYWYRQILGQKVEFLVSFYNNEISEKSEIFDDQFSVERPDGSNFTLKIRSTKLEDSAMYFCASRGLAGGTWFFGPGTRLTVL.

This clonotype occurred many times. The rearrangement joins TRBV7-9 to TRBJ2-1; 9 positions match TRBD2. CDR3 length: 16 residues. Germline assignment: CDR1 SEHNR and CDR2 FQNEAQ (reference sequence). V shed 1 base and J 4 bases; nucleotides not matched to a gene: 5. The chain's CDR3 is CASSLVQREVYNEQFF. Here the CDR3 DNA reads TGTGCCAGCAGCTTAGTTCAGCGGGAGGTTTACAATGAGCAGTTCTTC.